This T cell receptor beta chain comes out of a study of vaccination and CD4 T cells after COVID-19 (dated 2022 in TCRdb). Concerning the study at large: Convalescent patients had a positive SARS-CoV-2 result on nasal swab PCR, and of these patients, several had mild disease and one had severe disease. In the convalescent cohort there were six males and four females, among whom were two Hispanic individuals, seven Caucasians, two Asians and one multiracial person. Participants got two doses of the Pfizer-BioNTech BNT162b2 vaccine (n=8) or two doses of the Moderna mRNA-1273 vaccine (n=2). Post-COVID blood samples from convalescent patients were collected a median of around 110 days after diagnosis, with a range of 35 to 161 days. Post-vaccine blood samples were obtained a median of approximately 74 days after the second vaccine dose, with a range of about 13 to 250 days. A few convalescent patients were sampled both early after vaccination (day 14) and late after vaccination (days 161 to 241). The spike-specific CD4+ TCR repertoire was compared before and after mRNA vaccination in over nine COVID-19 convalescent patients and a handful of infection-naive healthy vaccine recipients. Here is what the overall study found, with its caveats: The median number of SARS-CoV-2-reactive clonotypes rose from 20 to 25 after infection to about 40 after vaccination, but the change was not significant. Of the vaccine-specific clones found in convalescent patients, nearly all (304 of 307) were mono-reactive for SARS-CoV-2 spike instead of being cross-reactive with common cold coronaviruses. Among the post-vaccine SARS-CoV-2-reactive clones in convalescent patients, a median about 86% showed up only after vaccination, which suggests vaccine-specific priming. The number of convalescent patients in the study was relatively small, and the study did not examine early timepoints following natural infection.

The library relied on PCR. The sequencing machine was an Illumina iSeq 100. In the paper's pipeline: Non-productive sequences were removed, and CDR3s that did not start with C, did not end with F or W, or were shorter than 7 amino acids were discarded. Similarity between CDR3 sequences was evaluated in R version 3.6.1 using Levenshtein distances (stringdist) and unrooted phylogenetic trees (ape). TCRdb ran its own pipeline on the public reads, namely fastp trimming at Q25 and MiXCR clone calling, and kept in-frame beta chains. A single entry per CDR3 protein holds the most common genes and DNA from its merged rows. The V and J calls, along with clone size, are taken from TCRdb and not from the paper's own processing. In all, the sample holds some 28,000 distinct CDR3 sequences, and 45% to 60% of those were seen once. The ten largest clones represent around 5.5% of the sample. The meaning of the sample's time point label: late sampling 161 to 241 days after vaccination in three convalescent patients. The convalescent patients' positive SARS-CoV-2 PCR tests were from March to December 2020, which was before the Alpha, Beta and Delta variants emerged in the United States. Ficoll-Paque Plus gradient centrifugation was used to isolate PBMCs from whole blood, and the isolated PBMCs were then either used fresh or cryopreserved at -140C.

There are a few counts of this clonotype. Its antigen remains unidentified. Per-base qualities were not stored, and no clone one base away is much larger. V and J are truncated by 8 bases and 5 bases respectively, leaving an intervening sequence of 15 bases. The CDR3, from cysteine to phenylalanine, totals 13 residues. This entry keeps only the CDR3 DNA: 39 bases, framed from base 1. The germline V gene (reference sequence) yields LNHDA for CDR1 and SQIVND for CDR2. The rearranged segments are TRBV19 and TRBJ1-1; the D gene identity is not certain. The starting material was CD4+ T cells from blood, obtained about 7 months after SARS-CoV-2 vaccination. This clonotype was obtained from a human donor who had recovered from COVID-19. The CDR3 reads CASGLGSETEAFF. The DNA sequence is given as TGTGCCAGTGGGCTGGGAAGTGAGACTGAAGCTTTCTTT.